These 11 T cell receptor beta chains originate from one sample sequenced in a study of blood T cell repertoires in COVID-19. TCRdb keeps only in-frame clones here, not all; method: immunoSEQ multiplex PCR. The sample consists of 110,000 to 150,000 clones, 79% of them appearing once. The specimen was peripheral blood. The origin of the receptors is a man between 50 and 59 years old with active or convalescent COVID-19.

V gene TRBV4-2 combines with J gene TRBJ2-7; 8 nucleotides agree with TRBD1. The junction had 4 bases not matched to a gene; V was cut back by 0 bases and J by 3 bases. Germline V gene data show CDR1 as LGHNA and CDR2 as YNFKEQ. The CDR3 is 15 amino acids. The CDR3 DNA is TGTGCCAGCAGCCAAGAAGAGACAGGGGACTACGAGCAGTACTTC. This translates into CASSQEETGDYEQYF.

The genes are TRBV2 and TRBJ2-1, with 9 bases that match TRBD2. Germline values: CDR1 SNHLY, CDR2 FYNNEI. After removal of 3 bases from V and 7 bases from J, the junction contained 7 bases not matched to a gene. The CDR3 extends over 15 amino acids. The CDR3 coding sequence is TGTGCCAGCAGTGACGCGGGAGGGATGGGAAATGAGCAGTTCTTC. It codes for CASSDAGGMGNEQFF.

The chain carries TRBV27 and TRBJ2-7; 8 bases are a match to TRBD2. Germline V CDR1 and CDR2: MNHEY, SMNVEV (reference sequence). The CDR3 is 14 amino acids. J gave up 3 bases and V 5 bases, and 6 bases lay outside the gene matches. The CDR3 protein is CASSRLAHNYEQYF. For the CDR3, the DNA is TGTGCCAGCAGTAGACTAGCGCATAACTACGAGCAGTACTTC.

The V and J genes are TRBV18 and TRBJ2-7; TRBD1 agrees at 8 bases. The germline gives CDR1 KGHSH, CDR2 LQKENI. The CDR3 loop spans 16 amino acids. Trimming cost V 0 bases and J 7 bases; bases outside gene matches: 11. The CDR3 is CASSPPPGRGLEEQYF. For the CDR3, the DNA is TGTGCCAGCTCACCACCGCCAGGCAGGGGGCTCGAGGAGCAGTACTTC.

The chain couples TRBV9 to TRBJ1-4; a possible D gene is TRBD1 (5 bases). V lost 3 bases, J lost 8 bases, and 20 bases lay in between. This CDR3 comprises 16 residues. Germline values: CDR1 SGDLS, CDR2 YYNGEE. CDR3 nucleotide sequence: TGTGCCAGCAGCGGGAGACAGCTACTATCGGAGGAAAAACTGTTTTTT. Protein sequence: CASSGRQLLSEEKLFF.

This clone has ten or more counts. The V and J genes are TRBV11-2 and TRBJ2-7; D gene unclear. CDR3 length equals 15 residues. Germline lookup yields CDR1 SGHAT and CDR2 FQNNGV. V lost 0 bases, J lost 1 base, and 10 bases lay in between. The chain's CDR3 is CASSLDILLSYEQYF. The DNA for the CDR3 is TGTGCCAGCAGCTTAGATATACTGCTTTCCTACGAGCAGTACTTC.

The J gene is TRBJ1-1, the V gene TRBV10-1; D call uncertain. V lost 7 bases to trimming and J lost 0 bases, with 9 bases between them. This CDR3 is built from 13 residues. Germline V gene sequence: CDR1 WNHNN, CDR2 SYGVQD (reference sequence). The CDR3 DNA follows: TGCGCCAGCAAAGAGGGAATGAACACTGAAGCTTTCTTT. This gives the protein CASKEGMNTEAFF.

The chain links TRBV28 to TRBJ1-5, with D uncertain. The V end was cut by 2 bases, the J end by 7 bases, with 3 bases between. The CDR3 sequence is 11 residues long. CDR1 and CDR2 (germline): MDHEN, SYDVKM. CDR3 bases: TGTGCCAGCAGTTTAGGCCAGCCCCAGCATTTT. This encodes CASSLGQPQHF.

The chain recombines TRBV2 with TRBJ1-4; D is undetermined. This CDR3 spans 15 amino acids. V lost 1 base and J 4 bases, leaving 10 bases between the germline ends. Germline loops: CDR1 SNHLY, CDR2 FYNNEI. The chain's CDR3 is CASSEDGQYNEKLFF. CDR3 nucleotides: TGTGCCAGCAGTGAAGATGGTCAGTATAATGAAAAACTGTTTTTT.

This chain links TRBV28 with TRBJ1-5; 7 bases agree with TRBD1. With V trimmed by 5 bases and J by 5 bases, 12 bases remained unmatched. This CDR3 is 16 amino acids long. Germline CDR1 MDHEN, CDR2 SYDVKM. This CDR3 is CASSPPEGATDQPQHF. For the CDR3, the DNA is TGTGCCAGCAGTCCCCCTGAGGGGGCTACGGATCAGCCCCAGCATTTT.

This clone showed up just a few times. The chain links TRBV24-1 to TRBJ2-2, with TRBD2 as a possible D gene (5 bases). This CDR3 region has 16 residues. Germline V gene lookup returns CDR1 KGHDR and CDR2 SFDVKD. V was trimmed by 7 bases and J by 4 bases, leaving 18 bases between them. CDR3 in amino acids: CATRDRDSTITGELFF. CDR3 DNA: TGTGCCACCAGAGACCGGGATTCTACTATCACCGGGGAGCTGTTTTTT.